The clone carrying this TCR beta chain was counted between two and nine times. This sample stems from a study of blood T cell dynamics during melanoma immunotherapy. Regarding time point: pre-treatment baseline. Response was assessed by RECIST 1.1 at 12 weeks, except a couple of rapid progressors. This CDR3 region has 13 residues. The germline CDR1 and CDR2 sequences are MGHRA and YSYEKL. V was clipped by 1 base and J by 6 bases; unmatched bases: 2. This table comes from immunoSEQ multiplex PCR, and its TCRdb copy is limited to in-frame clones, with some not included. The table shows approximately 9,700 clones, with over 85% occurring only once.

This material consisted of blood, taken from a patient treated with checkpoint blockade. The chain uses TRBV4-1 and TRBJ1-2; 7 bases map to TRBD1. This clonotype was sampled from a human donor with melanoma. CDR3 bases: TGCGCCAGCAGCCAAGGGACAGGTGATGGCTACACCTTC. Translation: CASSQGTGDGYTF.